One and the same sample provided the 16 T cell receptor beta chains below, sequenced in a study of blood T cell repertoires in COVID-19. Data came from immunoSEQ multiplex PCR; TCRdb stores just in-frame clones and leaves some out. This repertoire shows about 320,000 clones, 80% to 90% found once; its top ten account for about 1.2%. Sequenced input: peripheral blood. Receptor source: a woman aged 50 to 60 with acute or convalescent COVID-19.

The chain uses TRBV10-3 and TRBJ1-2; 12 bases align to TRBD1. The CDR3 sequence is 13 residues long. The junction had 5 bases not matched to a gene; V was cut back by 10 bases and J by 5 bases. The germline gives CDR1 ENHRY, CDR2 SYGVKD. The CDR3 region is CATGQGAEYGYTF. The CDR3 DNA reads as TGTGCCACGGGACAGGGGGCCGAGTATGGCTACACCTTC.

This clone was picked up a small number of times. The chain carries TRBV2 and TRBJ1-2; D gene unclear. The length of the CDR3 is 13 residues. CDR1 SNHLY and CDR2 FYNNEI come from the germline V gene. V was shortened by 8 bases and J by 4 bases, with 14 bases between the two germline ends. CDR3 sequence (DNA): TGTGCCAGCTCCCTCGGGAACGGCTATGGCTACACCTTC. Residues: CASSLGNGYGYTF.

This chain joins TRBV5-1 and TRBJ2-3; 10 bases match TRBD2. The CDR3 runs 16 residues. The V gene end was trimmed by 3 bases and the J gene end by 6 bases; junction bases not matched to a gene: 10. The germline V gene encodes CDR1 SGHRS and CDR2 YFSETQ. CDR3 in DNA: TGCGCCAGCAGCTCGTTCCTAGCGGGAGCTTTGGATACGCAGTATTTT. This encodes CASSSFLAGALDTQYF.

Only a few counts were recorded for this clone. This chain uses TRBV5-8 with TRBJ1-3; D is undetermined. The CDR3 sequence is 14 residues long. V lost 0 bases, J lost 7 bases, and 11 bases lay in between. In germline, CDR1 is SGHTS, CDR2 YDEGEE. This chain's CDR3 is CASSLDRSGNTIYF. Here the CDR3 DNA reads TGTGCCAGCAGCTTGGATCGCAGCGGGAACACCATATATTTT.

The V and J genes are TRBV7-2 and TRBJ2-5; possible D gene TRBD1, 5 bases. V was cut by 2 bases and J by 3 bases, with 7 bases left in between. The germline V gene has CDR1 SGHTA and CDR2 FQGNSA. This CDR3 is 13 amino acids long. CDR3 nucleotides: TGTGCCAGCAGCTTACCGACAGAAGAGACCCAGTACTTC. Its protein is CASSLPTEETQYF.

The rearrangement links TRBV6-1 to TRBJ2-2; 13 positions match TRBD2. The length of the CDR3 is 18 residues. Germline V gives CDR1 MNHNS, CDR2 SASEGT. Germline trimming cut 4 bases from V and 3 bases from J; bases unmatched to any gene: 8. CDR3 nucleotide sequence: TGTGCCAGCAGTGGAGAGGTGACTAGCGGGAGGTACACCGGGGAGCTGTTTTTT. Its protein is CASSGEVTSGRYTGELFF.

The sample holds a few counts of this clone. V gene TRBV7-9 combines with J gene TRBJ2-1; TRBD1 might be the D (6 bases). This CDR3 region has 13 residues. Germline CDR1 reads SEHNR; CDR2 reads FQNEAQ (reference sequence). V was shortened by 8 bases and J by 0 bases, with 8 bases between the two germline ends. CDR3 sequence reads: CASQGSSYNEQFF. The DNA for the CDR3 is TGTGCCAGCCAGGGGAGCTCCTACAATGAGCAGTTCTTC.

This clone was detected only a few times. The rearrangement joins TRBV5-5 to TRBJ2-7; 8 bases are shared with TRBD1. Germline values: CDR1 SGHKS, CDR2 YYEKEE (reference sequence). This CDR3 spans 14 amino acids. V dropped 5 bases and J dropped 2; count of bases not matched to a gene: 6. The CDR3 sequence: CASRHTGGPYEQYF. The CDR3 region has the DNA TGTGCCAGCAGGCACACAGGGGGGCCCTACGAGCAGTACTTC.

This sequence joins TRBV12-3 or TRBV12-4 and TRBJ1-2; D unclear. Trimming stripped 6 bases from V and 3 bases from J, with 8 bases between. This CDR3 is 12 amino acids long. DNA of the CDR3: TGTGCCAGCAGAGGAGATCACTATGGCTACACCTTC. Its translation: CASRGDHYGYTF.

The rearrangement uses TRBV7-2 and TRBJ2-5; D may be TRBD2 (5 bases). Germline V CDR1 and CDR2: SGHTA, FQGNSA. The CDR3 is 12 amino acids. The ends were cut back, 3 bases at V and 5 bases at J, with 7 bases in the middle. CDR3 residues: CASSFGGETQYF. The CDR3 coding sequence is TGTGCCAGCAGCTTTGGAGGTGAGACCCAGTACTTC.

The rearrangement links TRBV19 to TRBJ2-1; 9 nucleotides align to TRBD2. The CDR3 covers 17 residues. Germline trimming cut 5 bases from V and 7 bases from J; bases unmatched to any gene: 15. From germline, CDR1 is LNHDA and CDR2 SQIVND (reference sequence). CDR3 coding DNA: TGTGCCAGTAGTCCCCGCCCGGGACTAGCTGGTTGGAATGAGCAGTTCTTC. Protein product: CASSPRPGLAGWNEQFF.

The rearrangement links TRBV5-5 to TRBJ1-1; 11 bases agree with TRBD1. Germline V gene sequence: CDR1 SGHKS, CDR2 YYEKEE (reference sequence). With V trimmed by 4 bases and J by 1 base, 3 bases remained unmatched. The CDR3 is made up of 15 amino acids. The DNA of the CDR3 is TGTGCCAGCAGCGGGACAGGGGGACCGAACACTGAAGCTTTCTTT. Translated: CASSGTGGPNTEAFF.

This chain links TRBV7-2 with TRBJ2-2; 7 nucleotides match TRBD1. In germline, CDR1 is SGHTA, CDR2 FQGNSA. The CDR3 covers 16 residues. After removal of 5 bases from V and 4 bases from J, the junction contained 10 bases not matched to a gene. CDR3 loop: CASSTRQGRGTGELFF. The CDR3 DNA sequence: TGTGCCAGCAGCACGAGACAGGGTAGGGGCACCGGGGAGCTGTTTTTT.

This rearrangement joins TRBV19 to TRBJ2-2, with 10 positions matching TRBD1. J was trimmed by 5 bases and V by 4 bases; bases with no gene match: 10. Per the germline V gene, CDR1 is LNHDA and CDR2 is SQIVND (reference sequence). The CDR3 is 17 amino acids. The CDR3 bases are TGTGCCAGTAGTACAGACAGGGGGCTGATCTGGACCGGGGAGCTGTTTTTT. It is translated as CASSTDRGLIWTGELFF.

The V gene is TRBV5-1, the J gene TRBJ2-1; a possible D gene is TRBD1 (5 bases). The V gene lost 4 bases and the J gene lost 5 bases, with 10 bases spanning the gap. The germline V gene encodes CDR1 SGHRS and CDR2 YFSETQ. The CDR3 sequence is 13 residues long. The CDR3 coding sequence is TGCGCCAGCAGCCTGGGGCCCGACAATGAGCAGTTCTTC. The encoded protein is CASSLGPDNEQFF.

The chain is built from TRBV3-1 (or the pseudogene TRBV3-2) and TRBJ1-1; D is unclear. V was cut by 1 base and J by 9 bases, with 21 bases left in between. The CDR3 contains 16 residues. The germline gives CDR1 LGHDT, CDR2 YNNKEL (reference sequence). CDR3 residues: CASSQGGPDGSTQAFF. As DNA, the CDR3 is TGTGCCAGCAGCCAAGGAGGGCCTGATGGGAGTACCCAAGCTTTCTTT.